The 4 T cell receptor beta chains below all came from one sample that was sequenced in a study of CD4 T cells in relation to SARS-CoV-2 and coronaviruses. Antigens for these TCRs are unknown. Before the COVID-19 pandemic, during about 2011-2019, CD4+ T cells were taken from unexposed donors. CD4+ T cells were isolated from the cells after around 10 days of culture. Clones were read by immunoSEQ multiplex PCR, and TCRdb kept only the in-frame ones, dropping some. This table has tens of thousands of clones, about 75% appearing once. The sample taken for sequencing was CD4+ T cells from PBMCs, cultured in vitro. Source of these receptors: a human donor in good health.

The V gene is TRBV16, the J gene TRBJ2-5; D possibly matches TRBD1 or TRBD2 (6 bases each). The CDR3 totals 15 residues. Trimming cost V 4 bases and J 5 bases, with 17 bases left between them. Germline assignment: CDR1 KGHSY and CDR2 FQNENV. In DNA form, the CDR3 reads TGTGCCAGCAGCCGAACCTATGTCGGGGGCGAGACCCAGTACTTC. Translation gives CASSRTYVGGETQYF.

This clone was seen a few times. V and J are TRBV5-5 and TRBJ2-2, with D perhaps TRBD1 (6 bases). Trimming removed 2 bases at V and 2 bases at J, with 13 bases between. This CDR3 is built from 16 residues. The V gene's germline CDR1 is SGHKS and CDR2 YYEKEE (reference sequence). The CDR3 DNA reads as TGTGCCAGCAGCTTAACAGGGCCCCCTAACACCGGGGAGCTGTTTTTT. This sequence encodes CASSLTGPPNTGELFF.

V gene TRBV5-1 combines with J gene TRBJ2-2; D is ambiguous. Trimming removed 0 bases at V and 3 bases at J, with 6 bases between. This CDR3 contains 14 residues. Per the germline V gene, CDR1 is SGHRS and CDR2 is YFSETQ. DNA for the CDR3: TGCGCCAGCAGCTTGGTTGATGACACCGGGGAGCTGTTTTTT. Protein: CASSLVDDTGELFF. Based on the CDR3 plus reference TRBV5-1 and TRBJ2-2, the full variable domain is KAGVTQTPRYLIKTRGQQVTLSCSPISGHRSVSWYQQTPGQGLQFLFEYFSETQRNKGNFPGRFSGRQFSNSRSEMNVSTLELGDSALYLCASSLVDDTGELFFGEGSRLTVL.

The gene calls are TRBV19 and TRBJ2-1; D is uncertain. The V and J ends lost 5 bases and 7 bases respectively, with 15 bases between them. Germline V gives CDR1 LNHDA, CDR2 SQIVND (reference sequence). CDR3 length: 14 amino acids. The CDR3 here is CASSPLWQVNEQFF. CDR3 DNA: TGTGCCAGTAGTCCCCTGTGGCAGGTTAATGAGCAGTTCTTC.